The 17 T cell receptor beta chains below all came from one sample that was sequenced in a study of a mutant IDH1 vaccine in newly diagnosed glioma. No antigen has been identified for these receptors. The assay was immunoSEQ multiplex PCR, and TCRdb's table has in-frame clones only and misses some. There are under 45,000 clones in the sample; 82% occur only once, and around 20% lies in the top ten. As for time point: week 47, end of study. A single vaccine dose contained 300 ug of mutant IDH1 20-mer peptide, and topical imiquimod was used with it. This sample comprised PBMCs, obtained from a glioma patient whose treatment included an IDH1 peptide vaccine. These receptors all come from a man in his late teens or twenties with glioma. Some clones in this sample may be carry-over from other donors' samples.

The V and J genes are TRBV29-1 and TRBJ1-1; D is ambiguous. The CDR3 consists of 11 residues. V was clipped by 5 bases and J by 8 bases, with 12 bases between them. The V gene's germline CDR1 is SQVTM and CDR2 ANQGSEA. The CDR3 sequence is CSVTGVREAFF. DNA for the CDR3: TGCAGCGTTACCGGGGTACGGGAAGCTTTCTTT.

The rearrangement links TRBV7-2 to TRBJ1-2; 9 nucleotides agree with TRBD1. Per germline, CDR1 SGHTA and CDR2 FQGNSA. The length of the CDR3 is 14 residues. V lost 1 base, J lost 5 bases, and 2 bases stayed unmatched. The CDR3 region is CASSLDGTGYGYTF. The CDR3 region has the DNA TGTGCCAGCAGCTTAGACGGGACAGGGTATGGCTACACCTTC.

The genes are TRBV29-1 and TRBJ2-1; D remains ambiguous. Germline CDR1 SQVTM, CDR2 ANQGSEA. V was cut by 6 bases and J by 1 base, with 7 bases left in between. The CDR3 is 12 amino acids. The CDR3 bases are TGCAGCGTCCACACTTCCTACAATGAGCAGTTCTTC. This sequence encodes CSVHTSYNEQFF.

This clone occurred a few times. The CDR3 DNA reads TGTGCCATCAGCCCAGAGGGGAACACTGAAGCTTTCTTT. Translated: CAISPEGNTEAFF. The J gene is TRBJ1-1, the V gene TRBV10-3; D remains ambiguous. The germline V gene has CDR1 ENHRY and CDR2 SYGVKD. V gave up 6 bases and J gave up 1 base, with 9 bases separating them. This CDR3 has 13 amino acids.

The chain carries TRBV2 and TRBJ1-1; 8 nucleotides match TRBD1. The CDR3 spans 15 residues. Germline values: CDR1 SNHLY, CDR2 FYNNEI. V trimming: 2 bases; J trimming: 5 bases; junction bases outside the gene matches: 7. The CDR3 DNA follows: TGTGCCAGCAGTGAAAGACAGGGGCCGGGGACTGAAGCTTTCTTT. Translated, it gives CASSERQGPGTEAFF.

This chain's CDR3 is CASSVGRANYGYTF. CDR3 DNA sequence: TGTGCCAGCAGCGTAGGCAGGGCTAACTATGGCTACACCTTC. The chain carries TRBV9 and TRBJ1-2; a possible D gene is TRBD1 (5 bases). The germline gives CDR1 SGDLS, CDR2 YYNGEE. V lost 0 bases and J 0 bases, leaving 6 bases between the germline ends. The CDR3 spans 14 residues. The whole variable domain, remainder taken from reference TRBV9 and TRBJ1-2, is DSGVTQTPKHLITATGQRVTLRCSPRSGDLSVYWYQQSLDQGLQFLIQYYNGEERAKGNILERFSAQQFPDLHSELNLSSLELGDSALYFCASSVGRANYGYTFGSGTRLTVV.

This clone showed up just once. The chain joins TRBV7-9 to TRBJ1-2, with D perhaps TRBD1 (6 bases). Trimming removed 5 bases from V and 5 bases from J, with 18 bases in between. The CDR3 consists of 15 residues. CDR1 and CDR2 (germline): SEHNR, FQNEAQ (reference sequence). In DNA, the CDR3 is TGTGCCAGCAGCCCAGCGGGGGGGCGTGTATATGGCTACACCTTC. This sequence encodes CASSPAGGRVYGYTF.

This clone was picked up one time. J is TRBJ1-4 and V is TRBV4-2; D gene ambiguous. V was pared by 8 bases and J by 0 bases, with 7 bases between. Germline V gives CDR1 LGHNA, CDR2 YNFKEQ. The CDR3 has 13 amino acids. The chain's CDR3 is CASGDATNEKLFF. CDR3 nucleotides: TGTGCCAGCGGGGATGCAACTAATGAAAAACTGTTTTTT.

The chain couples TRBV20-1 to TRBJ2-5, with D unclear. CDR1 is DFQATT, CDR2 SNEGSKA, per germline (reference sequence). V lost 3 bases and J lost 4, with 6 bases in between. This CDR3 is 11 amino acids long. CDR3 DNA sequence: TGCAGTGCTAGGAGAGGAGAGACCCAGTACTTC. Its protein product is CSARRGETQYF.

The chain carries TRBV6-5 and TRBJ1-6, with D unclear. V was trimmed by 2 bases and J by 9 bases, leaving 5 bases between them. The CDR3 contains 12 residues. Germline V gene lookup returns CDR1 MNHEY and CDR2 SVGAGI. Here the CDR3 DNA reads TGTGCCAGCAGTTACGAGGGTTCACCCCTCCACTTT. Its translation: CASSYEGSPLHF.

The rearrangement uses TRBV5-8 and TRBJ1-1, with D hard to call. The V gene lost 0 bases and the J gene lost 0 bases, with 6 bases spanning the gap. The germline gives CDR1 SGHTS, CDR2 YDEGEE. The CDR3 totals 14 residues. The CDR3: CASSLAGMNTEAFF. CDR3 sequence (DNA): TGTGCCAGCAGCTTGGCAGGTATGAACACTGAAGCTTTCTTT.

The chain uses TRBV4-1 and TRBJ2-7; D not certain. V was trimmed by 6 bases and J by 5 bases, leaving 26 bases between them. Germline lookup yields CDR1 MGHRA and CDR2 YSYEKL. The CDR3 runs 17 residues. Here the CDR3 reads CASRVYPGPQSANEQYF. CDR3 in DNA: TGCGCCAGCAGGGTCTACCCAGGCCCTCAATCGGCCAACGAGCAGTACTTC.

The chain couples TRBV4-2 to TRBJ2-7; no clear D gene. Germline V gene lookup returns CDR1 LGHNA and CDR2 YNFKEQ. There are 12 residues in the CDR3. V lost 1 base to trimming and J lost 2 bases, with 3 bases between them. CDR3 sequence: CASSQGPYEQYF. The CDR3 nucleotides are TGTGCCAGCAGCCAAGGACCCTACGAGCAGTACTTC.

This clone is a singleton in its sample. The chain is built from TRBV19 and TRBJ1-2; D gene uncertain. The CDR3 runs 11 residues. V lost 3 bases and J 5 bases, leaving 4 bases between the germline ends. Germline V gene sequence: CDR1 LNHDA, CDR2 SQIVND (reference sequence). The CDR3 spells CASSIHYGYTF. CDR3 DNA: TGTGCCAGTAGTATCCATTATGGCTACACCTTC.

The V and J genes are TRBV7-9 and TRBJ1-4; unclear D gene. Germline V gene data show CDR1 as SEHNR and CDR2 as FQNEAQ (reference sequence). V was pared by 2 bases and J by 4 bases, with 11 bases between. This CDR3 is built from 15 residues. In DNA form, the CDR3 reads TGTGCCAGCAGCTTATTGGCGGCCCTTAATGAAAAACTGTTTTTT. Translated, it gives CASSLLAALNEKLFF.

The chain is built from TRBV4-2 and TRBJ2-7; 9 positions match TRBD1. This CDR3 region has 14 residues. Looked up from germline, CDR1 is LGHNA and CDR2 is YNFKEQ. V gave up 4 bases and J gave up 5 bases; unmatched junction bases: 6. The chain's CDR3 is CASSPPGTGHEQYF. The CDR3 DNA reads as TGTGCCAGCAGCCCCCCCGGGACAGGGCACGAGCAGTACTTC.

This clone was recorded once. V is TRBV7-8 and J is TRBJ1-2; D ambiguous. CDR3 size: 13 residues. Germline values: CDR1 SGHVS, CDR2 FQNEAQ. V was trimmed by 5 bases and J by 6 bases, leaving 13 bases between them. CDR3 nucleotide sequence: TGTGCCAGCAGCCCGAGGAACAAGCATGGCTACACCTTC. Translating gives CASSPRNKHGYTF.